This TCR beta chain was documented in a study of T cell responses to AZD1222 COVID-19 vaccine. Sequencing used immunoSEQ multiplex PCR; TCRdb keeps in-frame clones, though not all of them. The table includes about 68,000 clones, over 60% detected once. In its sample, this clone was seen once. Its antigen remains unknown. CDR1 WSHSY and CDR2 SAAADI come from the germline V gene. The CDR3 is made up of 16 amino acids. V was pared by 10 bases and J by 4 bases, with 17 bases of the junction left unmatched. Study outcomes and limitations: Repertoire sampling occurred only after the peak T cell response.

Sequencing was performed on peripheral blood, taken on day 0 of AZD1222 vaccination. The receptor was isolated from an adult in good health. V gene TRBV10-2 combines with J gene TRBJ1-1; TRBD1 matches at 8 bases. CDR3 nucleotide sequence: TGCGCCATACGGGCCGCGACAGGGGCTCGAGGCACTGAAGCTTTCTTT. Amino acids: CAIRAATGARGTEAFF.